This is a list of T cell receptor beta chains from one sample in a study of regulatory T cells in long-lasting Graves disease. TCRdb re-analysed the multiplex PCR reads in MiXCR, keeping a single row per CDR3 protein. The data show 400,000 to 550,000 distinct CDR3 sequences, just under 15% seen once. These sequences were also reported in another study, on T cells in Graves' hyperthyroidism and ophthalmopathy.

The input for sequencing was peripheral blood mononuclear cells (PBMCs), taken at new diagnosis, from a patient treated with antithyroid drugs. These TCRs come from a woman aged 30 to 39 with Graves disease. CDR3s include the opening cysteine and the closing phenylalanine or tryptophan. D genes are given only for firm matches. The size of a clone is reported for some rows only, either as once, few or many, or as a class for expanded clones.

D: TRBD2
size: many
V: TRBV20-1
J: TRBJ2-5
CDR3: CSARDGGGRKTQYF
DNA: TGCAGTGCTAGAGATGGGGGCGGGAGGAAGACCCAGTACTTC

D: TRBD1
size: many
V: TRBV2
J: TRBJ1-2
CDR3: CASRRDRDGYTF
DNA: TGTGCCAGCAGGCGGGACAGGGACGGCTACACCTTC

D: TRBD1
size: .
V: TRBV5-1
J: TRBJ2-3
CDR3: CASSRTGVWADTQYF
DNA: TGCGCCAGCAGCCGCACAGGGGTGTGGGCAGATACGCAGTATTTT

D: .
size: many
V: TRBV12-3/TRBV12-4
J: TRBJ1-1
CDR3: CASSRGPNTEAFF
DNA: TGTGCCAGCAGTCGCGGGCCGAACACTGAAGCTTTCTTT

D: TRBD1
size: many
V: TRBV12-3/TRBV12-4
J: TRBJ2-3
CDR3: CASSEGQSTDTQYF
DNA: TGTGCCAGCAGTGAGGGACAGAGCACAGATACGCAGTATTTT

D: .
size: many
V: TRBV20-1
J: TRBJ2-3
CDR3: CSATPDQTRGDTQYF
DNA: TGCAGTGCGACACCTGACCAGACGCGGGGCGATACGCAGTATTTT

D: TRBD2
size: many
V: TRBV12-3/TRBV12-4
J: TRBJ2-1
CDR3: CASSLFGRENYNEQFF
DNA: TGTGCCAGCAGTTTATTCGGGCGGGAGAACTACAATGAGCAGTTCTTC

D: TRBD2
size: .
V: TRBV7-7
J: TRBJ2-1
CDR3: CASSTGTSDLNEQFF
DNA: TGTGCCAGCAGCACCGGGACTAGCGATCTCAATGAGCAGTTCTTC

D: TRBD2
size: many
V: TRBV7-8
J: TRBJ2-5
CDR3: CASSLGLAGGRETQYF
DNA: TGTGCCAGCAGCTTAGGGCTAGCGGGAGGTCGAGAGACCCAGTACTTC

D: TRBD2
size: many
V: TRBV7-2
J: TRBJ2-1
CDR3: CASSWEGWDEQFF
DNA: TGTGCCAGCAGCTGGGAGGGCTGGGATGAGCAGTTCTTC

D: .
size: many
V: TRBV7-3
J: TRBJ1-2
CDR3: CASSYGGGYGYTF
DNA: TGTGCCAGCAGTTATGGGGGCGGCTATGGCTACACCTTC

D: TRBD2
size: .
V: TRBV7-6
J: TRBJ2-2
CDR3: CASSYKREGAPLINTGELFF
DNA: TGTGCCAGCAGTTACAAGCGGGAGGGGGCCCCTCTGATTAACACCGGGGAGCTGTTTTTT

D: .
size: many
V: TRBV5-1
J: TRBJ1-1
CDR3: CASSLAAGMNTEAFF
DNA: TGCGCCAGCAGCTTGGCCGCAGGCATGAACACTGAAGCTTTCTTT

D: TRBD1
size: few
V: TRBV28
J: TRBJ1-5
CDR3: CATLTGGPNQPQHF
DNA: TGTGCCACTTTAACAGGGGGCCCCAATCAGCCCCAGCATTTT

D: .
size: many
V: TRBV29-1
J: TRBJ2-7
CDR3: CSVEGQSLYEQYF
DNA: TGCAGCGTTGAAGGGCAGAGCCTTTACGAGCAGTACTTC

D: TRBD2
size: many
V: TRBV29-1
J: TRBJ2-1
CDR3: CSVERRGLAGGEQFF
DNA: TGCAGCGTTGAACGACGGGGACTAGCGGGAGGCGAGCAGTTCTTC

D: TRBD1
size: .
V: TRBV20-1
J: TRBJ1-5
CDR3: CSAKTGGDQPQHF
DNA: TGCAGCGCAAAGACAGGGGGCGATCAGCCCCAGCATTTT

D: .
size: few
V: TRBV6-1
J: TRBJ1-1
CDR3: CASGEGYTEAFF
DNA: TGTGCCAGCGGGGAGGGGTACACTGAAGCTTTCTTT

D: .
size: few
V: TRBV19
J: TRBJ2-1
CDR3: CASSIEERQSNEQFF
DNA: TGTGCCAGTAGTATAGAGGAGCGACAGTCGAATGAGCAGTTCTTC

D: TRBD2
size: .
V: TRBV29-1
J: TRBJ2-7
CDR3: CSVGNSGSYEQYF
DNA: TGCAGCGTTGGGAATAGCGGGTCCTACGAGCAGTACTTC

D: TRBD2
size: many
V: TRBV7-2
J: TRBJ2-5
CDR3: CASSLGRTSGQETQYF
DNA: TGTGCCAGCAGCTTGGGACGGACTAGCGGTCAAGAGACCCAGTACTTC

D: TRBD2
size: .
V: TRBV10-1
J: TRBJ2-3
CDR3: CASSEVAGADTQYF
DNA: TGCGCCAGCAGCGAAGTAGCGGGAGCAGATACGCAGTATTTT

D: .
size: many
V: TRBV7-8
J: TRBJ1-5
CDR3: CASSLVEYQPQHF
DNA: TGTGCCAGCAGCTTAGTGGAGTATCAGCCCCAGCATTTT

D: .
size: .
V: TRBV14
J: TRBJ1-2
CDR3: CASSQASGYGYTF
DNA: TGTGCCAGCAGCCAAGCGTCGGGGTATGGCTACACCTTC

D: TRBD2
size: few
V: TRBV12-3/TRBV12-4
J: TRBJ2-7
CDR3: CASSLRTSGFSYEQYF
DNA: TGTGCCAGCAGTTTAAGGACTAGCGGGTTCTCCTACGAGCAGTACTTC

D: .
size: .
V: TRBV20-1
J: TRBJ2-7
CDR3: CSAISESSYEQYF
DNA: TGCAGTGCTATATCCGAGAGCTCCTACGAGCAGTACTTC

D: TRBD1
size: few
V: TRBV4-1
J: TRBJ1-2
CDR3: CASSQDDGTGANYGYTF
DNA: TGCGCCAGCAGCCAAGATGACGGGACAGGGGCTAACTATGGCTACACCTTC

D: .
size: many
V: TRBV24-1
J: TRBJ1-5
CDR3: CATAQQGNQPQHF
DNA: TGTGCCACCGCGCAGCAGGGTAATCAGCCCCAGCATTTT

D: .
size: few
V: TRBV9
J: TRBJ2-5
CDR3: CASSPYVGSGGQYF
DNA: TGTGCCAGCAGTCCTTACGTCGGGAGTGGTGGTCAGTACTTC

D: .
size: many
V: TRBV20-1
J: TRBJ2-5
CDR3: CSASPGKETQYF
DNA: TGCAGTGCTAGTCCGGGGAAAGAGACCCAGTACTTC

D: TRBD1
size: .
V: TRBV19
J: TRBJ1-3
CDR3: CASCDGQGPGNTIYF
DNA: TGTGCCAGTTGTGACGGACAGGGGCCGGGAAACACCATATATTTT

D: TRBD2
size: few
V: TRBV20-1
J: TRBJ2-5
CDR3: CSARTGTSGSVGRGETQYF
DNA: TGCAGTGCTAGAACCGGGACTAGCGGGAGCGTTGGTCGTGGGGAGACCCAGTACTTC

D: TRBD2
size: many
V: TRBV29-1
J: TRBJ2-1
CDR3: CSVELGKGLAGVNEQFF
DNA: TGCAGCGTTGAGTTAGGGAAGGGACTAGCGGGAGTGAATGAGCAGTTCTTC

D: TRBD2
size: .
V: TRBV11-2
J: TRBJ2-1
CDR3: CASSQPPGLAGSEQFF
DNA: TGTGCCAGCAGCCAACCGCCGGGATTAGCGGGTAGTGAGCAGTTCTTC

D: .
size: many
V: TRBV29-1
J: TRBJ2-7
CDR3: CSVNDSYEQYF
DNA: TGCAGCGTCAACGACAGCTACGAGCAGTACTTC

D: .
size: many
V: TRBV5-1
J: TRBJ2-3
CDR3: CASSFNLGATDTQYF
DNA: TGCGCCAGCAGCTTCAACCTAGGCGCCACAGATACGCAGTATTTT

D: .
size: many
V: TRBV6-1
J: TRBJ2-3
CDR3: CASRSGGHPTDTQYF
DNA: TGTGCCAGTAGGTCAGGAGGCCACCCCACAGATACGCAGTATTTT

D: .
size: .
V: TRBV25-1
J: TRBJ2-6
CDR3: CASSPAGANVLTF
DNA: TGTGCCAGCAGTCCGGCTGGGGCCAACGTCCTGACTTTC

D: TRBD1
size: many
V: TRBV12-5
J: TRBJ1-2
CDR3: CASGSGTGNYGYTF
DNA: TGTGCTAGTGGTTCCGGGACAGGGAACTATGGCTACACCTTC

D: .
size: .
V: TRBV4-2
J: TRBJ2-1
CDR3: CASSQERREQFF
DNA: TGTGCCAGCAGCCAAGAGAGAAGGGAGCAGTTCTTC

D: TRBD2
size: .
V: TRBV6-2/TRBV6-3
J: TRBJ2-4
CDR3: CASRKREGTKNIQYF
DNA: TGTGCCAGCAGAAAGCGGGAGGGAACCAAAAACATTCAGTACTTC

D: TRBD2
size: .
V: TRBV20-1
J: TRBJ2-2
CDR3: CSATLVRLAGNTGELFF
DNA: TGCAGTGCTACATTGGTGCGGTTAGCGGGGAACACCGGGGAGCTGTTTTTT

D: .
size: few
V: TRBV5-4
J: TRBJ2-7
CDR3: CASVRRGGPPYEQYF
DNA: TGTGCCAGCGTGCGTAGGGGAGGACCCCCTTACGAGCAGTACTTC

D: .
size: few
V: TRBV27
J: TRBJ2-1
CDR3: CASSPTLLETYNEQLF
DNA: TGTGCCAGCAGTCCGACCCTCCTAGAAACCTACAATGAGCAGCTCTTC

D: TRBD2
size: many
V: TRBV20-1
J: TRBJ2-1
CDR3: CSAYATSGAYNEQFF
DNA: TGCAGTGCTTACGCCACTAGCGGGGCTTACAATGAGCAGTTCTTC

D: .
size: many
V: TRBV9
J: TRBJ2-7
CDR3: CASSGTTGREQYF
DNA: TGTGCCAGCAGCGGCACTACGGGACGCGAGCAGTACTTC

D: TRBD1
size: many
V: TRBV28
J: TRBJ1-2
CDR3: CASGLTGGNGYTF
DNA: TGTGCCAGCGGCTTGACAGGGGGGAATGGCTACACCTTC

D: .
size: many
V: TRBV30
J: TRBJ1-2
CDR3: CAWRGVHGYTF
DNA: TGTGCCTGGAGAGGGGTCCATGGCTACACCTTC

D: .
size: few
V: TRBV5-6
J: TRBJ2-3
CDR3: CASSWARGADTQYF
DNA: TGTGCCAGCAGCTGGGCTAGGGGGGCAGATACGCAGTATTTT

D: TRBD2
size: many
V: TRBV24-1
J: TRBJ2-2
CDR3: CATSDPLKREGRLELFF
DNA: TGTGCCACCAGTGACCCCTTAAAGCGGGAGGGCCGGCTGGAGCTGTTTTTT